This TCR beta chain comes out of a study of shared clonotypes between healthy human individuals. In the study overall: Three plates each covered CD4 naive and memory; CD8 naive two, CD8 memory one.

Notes on this clone: Its antigen is as yet unknown.

As processed by the authors: Without quality scores, immunoSEQ junctional reads could not be filtered like full-length reads. Some clones are missing from TCRdb's copy, which holds only in-frame ones; the method was immunoSEQ multiplex PCR. V, J and clone size are those of that table, while D and trimming were read from the DNA. The sample yields some 2 million clones, 85% to 95% seen once. Healthy HIV-negative adults with no recent acute infections or vaccinations were recruited as donors. Findings and limits, study-wide: Shared clonotypes: about 4.6% naive CD4, under 4% naive CD8, about 2.2% memory CD4, under 0.45% memory CD8.

The clonotype originates from a man aged 18 to 35 in good health. Specimen: naive CD4+ T cells sorted from blood. This sample's subset: CD45RA+ positively selected.

CDR3 nucleotide sequence: TGTGCCAGCAGTGGAGAGACCCCAGAGACCCAGTACTTC. Protein product: CASSGETPETQYF. The chain is built from TRBV6-1 and TRBJ2-5; unclear D gene. The germline CDR1 and CDR2 sequences are MNHNS and SASEGT. The CDR3 is 13 amino acids. V gave up 4 bases and J gave up 4 bases, with 10 bases separating them.